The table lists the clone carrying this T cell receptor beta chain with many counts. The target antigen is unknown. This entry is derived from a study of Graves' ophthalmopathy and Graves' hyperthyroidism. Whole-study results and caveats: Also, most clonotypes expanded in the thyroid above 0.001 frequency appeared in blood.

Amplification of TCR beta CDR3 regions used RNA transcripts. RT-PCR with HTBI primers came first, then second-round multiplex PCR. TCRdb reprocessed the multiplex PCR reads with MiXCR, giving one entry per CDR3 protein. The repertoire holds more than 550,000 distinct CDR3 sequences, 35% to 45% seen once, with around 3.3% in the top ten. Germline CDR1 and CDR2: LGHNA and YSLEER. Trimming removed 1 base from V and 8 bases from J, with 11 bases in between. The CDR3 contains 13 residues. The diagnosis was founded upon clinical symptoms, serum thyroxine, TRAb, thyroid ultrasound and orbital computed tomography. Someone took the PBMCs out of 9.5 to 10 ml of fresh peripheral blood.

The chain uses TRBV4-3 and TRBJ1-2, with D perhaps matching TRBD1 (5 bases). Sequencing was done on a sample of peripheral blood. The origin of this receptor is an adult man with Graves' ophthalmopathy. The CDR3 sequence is CASSQVPGYGYTF. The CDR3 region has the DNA TGCGCCAGCAGCCAAGTCCCAGGGTACGGCTACACCTTC.